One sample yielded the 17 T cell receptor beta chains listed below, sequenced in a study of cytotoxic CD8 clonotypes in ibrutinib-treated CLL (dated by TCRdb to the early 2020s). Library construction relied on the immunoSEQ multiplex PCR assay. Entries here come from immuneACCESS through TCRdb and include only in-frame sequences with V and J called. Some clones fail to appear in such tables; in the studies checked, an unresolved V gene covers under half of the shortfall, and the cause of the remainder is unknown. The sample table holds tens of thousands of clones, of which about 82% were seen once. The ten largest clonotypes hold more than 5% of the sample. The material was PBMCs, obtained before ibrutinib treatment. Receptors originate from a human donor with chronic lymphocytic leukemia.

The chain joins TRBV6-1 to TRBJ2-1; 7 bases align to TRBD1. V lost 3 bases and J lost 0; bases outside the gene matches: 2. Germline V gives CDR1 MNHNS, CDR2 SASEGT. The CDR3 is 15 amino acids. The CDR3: CASSEWTGSYNEQFF. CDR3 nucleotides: TGTGCCAGCAGTGAGTGGACAGGCTCCTACAATGAGCAGTTCTTC.

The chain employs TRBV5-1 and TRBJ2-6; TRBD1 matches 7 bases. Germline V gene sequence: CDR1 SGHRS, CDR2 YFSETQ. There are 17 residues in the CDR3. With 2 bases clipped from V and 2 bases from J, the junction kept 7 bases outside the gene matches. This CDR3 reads CASSFGQVLPGANVLTF. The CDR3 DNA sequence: TGCGCCAGCAGCTTCGGACAGGTTCTTCCTGGGGCCAACGTCCTGACTTTC.

The CDR3: CASSRGPQETQYF. CDR3 DNA sequence: TGCGCCAGCAGCCGCGGACCTCAAGAGACCCAGTACTTC. The chain has TRBV4-1 and TRBJ2-5; D unclear. Trimming took 4 bases from V and 2 from J, leaving 8 bases between them. This CDR3 contains 13 residues. Germline assignment: CDR1 MGHRA and CDR2 YSYEKL.

Written as DNA, the CDR3 is TGTGCCAGCAGCCCGAGACTAGCGGGAGAAGAGACCCAGTACTTC. Protein sequence: CASSPRLAGEETQYF. The chain joins TRBV5-4 to TRBJ2-5; 12 bases fit TRBD2. J lost 3 bases, V lost 4 bases, and 4 bases had no gene match. Germline V CDR1 and CDR2: SGHNT, YYREEE (reference sequence). The CDR3 covers 15 residues.

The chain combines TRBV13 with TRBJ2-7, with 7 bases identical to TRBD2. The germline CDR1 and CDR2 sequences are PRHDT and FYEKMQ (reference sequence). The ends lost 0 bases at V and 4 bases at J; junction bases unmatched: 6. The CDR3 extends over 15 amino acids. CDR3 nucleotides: TGTGCCAGCAGCTTAGGGCTAGCGGTCGTTTACGAGCAGTACTTC. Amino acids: CASSLGLAVVYEQYF.

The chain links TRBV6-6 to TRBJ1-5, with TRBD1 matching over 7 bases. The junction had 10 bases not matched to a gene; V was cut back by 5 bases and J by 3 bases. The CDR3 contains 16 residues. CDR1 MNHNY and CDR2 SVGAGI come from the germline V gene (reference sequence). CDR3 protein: CASSAMDRTPNQPQHF. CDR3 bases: TGTGCCAGCAGTGCGATGGACAGGACCCCCAATCAGCCCCAGCATTTT.

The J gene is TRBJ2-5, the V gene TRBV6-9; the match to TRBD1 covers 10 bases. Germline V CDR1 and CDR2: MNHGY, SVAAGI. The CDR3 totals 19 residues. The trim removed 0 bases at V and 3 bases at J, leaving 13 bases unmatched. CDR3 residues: CASSYSKGGTGVPEETQYF. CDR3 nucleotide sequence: TGTGCCAGCAGTTATTCTAAGGGCGGGACAGGGGTGCCAGAAGAGACCCAGTACTTC.

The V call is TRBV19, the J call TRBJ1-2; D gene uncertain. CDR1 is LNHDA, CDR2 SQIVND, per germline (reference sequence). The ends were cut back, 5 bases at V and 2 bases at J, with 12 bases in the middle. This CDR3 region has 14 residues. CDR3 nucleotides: TGTGCCAGTAGTGTGCCCTCGCTAAACTATGGCTACACCTTC. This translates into CASSVPSLNYGYTF.

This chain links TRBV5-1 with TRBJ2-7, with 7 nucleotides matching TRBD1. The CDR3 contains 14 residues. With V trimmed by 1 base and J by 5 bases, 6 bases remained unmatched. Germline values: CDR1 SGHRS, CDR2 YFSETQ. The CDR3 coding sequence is TGCGCCAGCAGCTTGAGACAGGGCCACGACGAGCAGTACTTC. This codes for CASSLRQGHDEQYF.

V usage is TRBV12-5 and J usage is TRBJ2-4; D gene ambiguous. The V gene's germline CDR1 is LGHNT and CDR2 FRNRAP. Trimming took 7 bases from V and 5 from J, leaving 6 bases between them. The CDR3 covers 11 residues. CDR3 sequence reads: CASAHQNIQYF. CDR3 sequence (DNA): TGTGCTAGTGCCCATCAAAACATTCAGTACTTC. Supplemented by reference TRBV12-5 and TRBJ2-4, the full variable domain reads DARVTQTPRHKVTEMGQEVTMRCQPILGHNTVFWYRQTMMQGLELLAYFRNRAPLDDSGMPKDRFSAEMPDATLATLKIQPSEPRDSAVYFCASAHQNIQYFGAGTRLSVL.

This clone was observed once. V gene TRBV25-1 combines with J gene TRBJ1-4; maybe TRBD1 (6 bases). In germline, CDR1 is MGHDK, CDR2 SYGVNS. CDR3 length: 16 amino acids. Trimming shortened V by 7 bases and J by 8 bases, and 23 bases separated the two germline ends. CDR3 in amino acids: CASTNLRRRQGEKLFF. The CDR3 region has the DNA TGTGCCAGCACCAACCTAAGGAGGAGGCAGGGGGAAAAACTGTTTTTT.

As DNA, the CDR3 is TGTGCCAGCAGCCAAGATGGGGGTTTAAGGCAAAAACTGTTTTTT. Protein sequence: CASSQDGGLRQKLFF. J is TRBJ1-4 and V is TRBV4-2; the D gene is possibly TRBD1 (5 bases). Trimming shortened V by 0 bases and J by 9 bases, and 14 bases separated the two germline ends. CDR1 is LGHNA, CDR2 YNFKEQ, per germline. The CDR3 is 15 residues long.

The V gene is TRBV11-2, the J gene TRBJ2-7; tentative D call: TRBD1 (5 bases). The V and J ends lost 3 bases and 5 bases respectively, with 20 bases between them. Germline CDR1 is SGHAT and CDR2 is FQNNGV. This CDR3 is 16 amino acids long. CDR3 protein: CASSFRLPLGENEQYF. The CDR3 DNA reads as TGTGCCAGCAGCTTTAGGCTTCCCCTAGGGGAAAACGAGCAGTACTTC.

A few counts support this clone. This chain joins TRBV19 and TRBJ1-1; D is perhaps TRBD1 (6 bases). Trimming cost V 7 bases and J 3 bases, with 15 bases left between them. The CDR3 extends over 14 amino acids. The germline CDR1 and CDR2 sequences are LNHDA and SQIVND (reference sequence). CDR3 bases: TGTGCCAGTAATACCGGACAGAGACACACTGAAGCTTTCTTT. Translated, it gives CASNTGQRHTEAFF.

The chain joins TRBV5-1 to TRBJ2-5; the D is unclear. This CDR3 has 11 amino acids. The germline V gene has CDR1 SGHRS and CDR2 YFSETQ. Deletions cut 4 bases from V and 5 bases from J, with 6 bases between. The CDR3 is CASSTRETQYF. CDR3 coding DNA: TGCGCCAGCAGCACAAGGGAGACCCAGTACTTC.

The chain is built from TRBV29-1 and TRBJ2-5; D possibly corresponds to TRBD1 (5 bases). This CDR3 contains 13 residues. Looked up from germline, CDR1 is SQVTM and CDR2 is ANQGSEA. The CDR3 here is CSGTTRALETQYF. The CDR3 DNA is TGCAGTGGAACCACCAGGGCTTTAGAGACCCAGTACTTC.

CDR3 DNA: TGTGCCAGCGGCATAATCACAGATACGCAGTATTTT. Amino acid sequence: CASGIITDTQYF. The chain recombines TRBV2 with TRBJ2-3; D unclear. V lost 8 bases, J lost 2 bases, and 8 bases lay in between. CDR3 length: 12 amino acids. CDR1 is SNHLY, CDR2 FYNNEI, per germline.